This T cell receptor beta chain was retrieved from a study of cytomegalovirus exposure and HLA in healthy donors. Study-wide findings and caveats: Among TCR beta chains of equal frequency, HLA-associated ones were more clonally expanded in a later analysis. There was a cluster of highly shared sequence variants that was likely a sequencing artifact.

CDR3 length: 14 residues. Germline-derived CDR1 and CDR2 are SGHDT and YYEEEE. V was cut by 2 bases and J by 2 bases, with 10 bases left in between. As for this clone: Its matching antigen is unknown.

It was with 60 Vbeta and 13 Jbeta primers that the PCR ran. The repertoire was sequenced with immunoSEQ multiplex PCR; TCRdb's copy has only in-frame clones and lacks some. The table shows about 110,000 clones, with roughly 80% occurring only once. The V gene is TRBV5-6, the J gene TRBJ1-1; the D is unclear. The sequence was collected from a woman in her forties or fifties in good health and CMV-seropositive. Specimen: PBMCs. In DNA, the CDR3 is TGTGCCAGCAGCTTACCAGAACTAAACACTGAAGCTTTCTTT. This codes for CASSLPELNTEAFF.